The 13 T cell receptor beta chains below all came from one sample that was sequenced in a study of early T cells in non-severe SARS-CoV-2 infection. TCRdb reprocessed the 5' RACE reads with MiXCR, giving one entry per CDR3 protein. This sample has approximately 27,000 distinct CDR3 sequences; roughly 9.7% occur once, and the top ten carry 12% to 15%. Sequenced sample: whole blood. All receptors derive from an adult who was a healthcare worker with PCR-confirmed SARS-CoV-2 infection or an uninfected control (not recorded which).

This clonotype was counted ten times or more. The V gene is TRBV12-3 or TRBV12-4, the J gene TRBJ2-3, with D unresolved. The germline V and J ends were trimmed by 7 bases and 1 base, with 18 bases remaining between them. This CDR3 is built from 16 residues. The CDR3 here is CASNPLVSRGTDTQYF. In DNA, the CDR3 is TGTGCCAGCAACCCCCTCGTCTCCCGGGGCACAGATACGCAGTATTTT.

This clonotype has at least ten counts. The CDR3 spells CASSSLVRANYGYTF. The DNA for the CDR3 is TGTGCCAGCAGTAGTCTCGTGAGGGCTAACTATGGCTACACCTTC. V usage is TRBV6-5 and J usage is TRBJ1-2; no firm D call. The germline V and J ends were trimmed by 5 bases and 0 bases, with 13 bases remaining between them. The CDR3 totals 15 residues. The germline gives CDR1 MNHEY, CDR2 SVGAGI.

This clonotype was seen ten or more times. The CDR3 nucleotides are TGTGCAAGTCGCTTAGAAACCGCAAGGTTTGGGCTAGCGGGGCACGAGCAGTACTTC. Translated: CASRLETARFGLAGHEQYF. This chain connects TRBV12-2 to TRBJ2-7; TRBD2 is taken as the D call from the table, unchecked against the DNA. TRBV12-2 is an annotated pseudogene. The CDR3 totals 19 residues.

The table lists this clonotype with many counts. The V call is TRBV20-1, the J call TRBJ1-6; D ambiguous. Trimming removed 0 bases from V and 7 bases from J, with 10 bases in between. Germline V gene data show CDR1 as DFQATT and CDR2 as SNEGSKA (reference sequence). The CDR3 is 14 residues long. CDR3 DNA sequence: TGCAGTGCTAGAGATGGGATCGGGAATTCACCCCTCCACTTT. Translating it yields CSARDGIGNSPLHF.

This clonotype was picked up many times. CDR3 amino acids: CSAVLAGATPPEQFF. In nucleotides, the CDR3 is TGCAGTGCCGTTTTAGCGGGGGCAACGCCCCCTGAGCAGTTCTTC. The rearrangement joins TRBV20-1 to TRBJ2-1; 9 nucleotides align to TRBD2. The CDR3 sequence is 15 residues long. The V segment lost 6 bases and the J segment 9 bases; nucleotides outside the gene matches: 15. The V gene's germline CDR1 is DFQATT and CDR2 SNEGSKA (reference sequence).

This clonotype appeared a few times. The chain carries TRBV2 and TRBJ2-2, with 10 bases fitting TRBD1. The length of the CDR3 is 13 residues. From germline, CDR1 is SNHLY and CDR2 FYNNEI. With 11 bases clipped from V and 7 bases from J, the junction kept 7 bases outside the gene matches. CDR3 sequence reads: CAARTGGVGELFF. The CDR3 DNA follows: TGTGCCGCCAGGACAGGGGGAGTCGGGGAGCTGTTTTTT.

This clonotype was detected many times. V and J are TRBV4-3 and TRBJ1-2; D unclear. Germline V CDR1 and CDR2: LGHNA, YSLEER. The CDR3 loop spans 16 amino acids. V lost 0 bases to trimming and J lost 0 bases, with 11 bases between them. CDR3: CASSQDSTFPNYGYTF. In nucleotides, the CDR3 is TGCGCCAGCAGCCAAGATTCGACCTTCCCTAACTATGGCTACACCTTC.

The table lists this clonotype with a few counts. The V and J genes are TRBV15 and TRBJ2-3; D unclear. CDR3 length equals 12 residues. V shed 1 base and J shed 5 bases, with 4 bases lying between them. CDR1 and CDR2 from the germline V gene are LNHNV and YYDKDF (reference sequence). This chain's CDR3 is CATSRAQDTQYF. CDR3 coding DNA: TGTGCCACCAGCAGAGCGCAAGATACGCAGTATTTT.

The CDR3 sequence: CATSRGRETDTQYF. CDR3 nucleotides: TGTGCCACCAGTCGCGGGCGCGAGACAGATACGCAGTATTTT. This sequence joins TRBV24-1 and TRBJ2-3, with D possibly matching TRBD2 (5 bases). The ends were cut back, 6 bases at V and 3 bases at J, with 12 bases in the middle. The CDR3 loop spans 14 amino acids. Germline V lookup: CDR1 KGHDR, CDR2 SFDVKD.

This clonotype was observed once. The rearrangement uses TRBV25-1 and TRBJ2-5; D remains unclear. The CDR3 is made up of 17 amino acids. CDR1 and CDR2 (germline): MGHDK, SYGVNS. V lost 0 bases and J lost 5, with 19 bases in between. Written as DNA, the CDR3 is TGTGCCAGCAGTGAATATTTTATCGACCCCAAGGAGGAGACCCAGTACTTC. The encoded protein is CASSEYFIDPKEETQYF.

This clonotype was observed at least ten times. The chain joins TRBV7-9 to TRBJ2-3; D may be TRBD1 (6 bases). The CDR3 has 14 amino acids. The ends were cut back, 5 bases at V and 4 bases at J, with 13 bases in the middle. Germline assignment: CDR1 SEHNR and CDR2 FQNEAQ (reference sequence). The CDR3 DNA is TGTGCCAGCAGCCGAGTTCAGGGGCCAGATACGCAGTATTTT. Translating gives CASSRVQGPDTQYF.

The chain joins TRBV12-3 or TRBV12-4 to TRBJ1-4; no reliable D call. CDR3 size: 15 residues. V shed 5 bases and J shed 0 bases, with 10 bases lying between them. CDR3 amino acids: CASSPVEATNEKLFF. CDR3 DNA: TGTGCCAGCAGTCCCGTGGAGGCAACTAATGAAAAACTGTTTTTT.

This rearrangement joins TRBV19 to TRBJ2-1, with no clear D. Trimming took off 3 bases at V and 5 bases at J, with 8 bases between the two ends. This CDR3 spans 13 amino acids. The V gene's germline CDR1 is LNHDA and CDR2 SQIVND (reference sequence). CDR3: CASSMGYNNEQFF. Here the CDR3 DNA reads TGTGCCAGTAGTATGGGGTACAACAATGAGCAGTTCTTC.